One and the same sample provided the 11 T cell receptor beta chains below, sequenced in a study of T-cell memory formation after mild COVID-19. Each CDR3 protein gets one entry after TCRdb re-called the 5' RACE reads with MiXCR. The profile covers 200,000 to 250,000 distinct CDR3 sequences, with around 10% appearing a single time and roughly 21% taken by the ten largest. Sequencing used PBMCs or a T cell subset sorted from them (not recorded which). The receptors were sampled from a man between 18 and 29 years old who had mild COVID-19 (a few samples of this study predate the infection). Cell type and time point are not known.

The chain combines TRBV5-1 with TRBJ1-1; weak D call: TRBD1 (6 bases). The V end was cut by 3 bases, the J end by 4 bases, with 16 bases between. CDR1 is SGHRS, CDR2 YFSETQ, per germline. This CDR3 comprises 15 residues. CDR3 region: CASSSLGGGGTEAFF. In nucleotides, the CDR3 is TGCGCCAGCAGCTCACTAGGAGGGGGGGGCACTGAAGCTTTCTTT.

The table lists this clonotype with many counts. This chain links TRBV7-3 with TRBJ1-1, with D maybe TRBD1 (6 bases). Looked up from germline, CDR1 is SGHTA and CDR2 is FQGTGA. The CDR3 covers 13 residues. V lost 5 bases and J 5 bases, leaving 12 bases between the germline ends. In DNA form, the CDR3 reads TGTGCCAGCAGCCAGGGACATCAGACTGAAGCTTTCTTT. Its protein product is CASSQGHQTEAFF.

CDR3 protein: CASSIDSYNSPLHF. CDR3 nucleotide sequence: TGTGCCAGCAGTATTGACTCCTATAATTCACCCCTCCACTTT. The V call is TRBV6-5, the J call TRBJ1-6; no clear D. Germline loops: CDR1 MNHEY, CDR2 SVGAGI. This CDR3 is 14 amino acids long. Between the trimmed V and J ends, which lost 5 bases and 0 bases, there was a span of 5 bases.

This clonotype was counted only a few times. The rearrangement uses TRBV5-1 and TRBJ1-4; D is perhaps TRBD1 (6 bases). CDR1 and CDR2 (germline): SGHRS, YFSETQ. V shed 4 bases and J shed 4 bases, with 14 bases lying between them. The CDR3 covers 15 residues. The CDR3 sequence is CASSVGQSFNEKLFF. In nucleotides, the CDR3 is TGCGCCAGCAGCGTCGGACAGAGCTTTAATGAAAAACTGTTTTTT. The variable domain in full, with the rest retrieved from reference TRBV5-1 and TRBJ1-4, is KAGVTQTPRYLIKTRGQQVTLSCSPISGHRSVSWYQQTPGQGLQFLFEYFSETQRNKGNFPGRFSGRQFSNSRSEMNVSTLELGDSALYLCASSVGQSFNEKLFFGSGTQLSVL.

V gene TRBV4-2 combines with J gene TRBJ2-3; no clear D. Trimming took 1 base from V and 2 from J, leaving 10 bases between them. The CDR3 contains 15 residues. Germline V gene data show CDR1 as LGHNA and CDR2 as YNFKEQ. The DNA of the CDR3 is TGTGCCAGCAGCCAAGTTCCCGGGCTCACAGATACGCAGTATTTT. Translation gives CASSQVPGLTDTQYF.

The chain employs TRBV10-3 and TRBJ2-5; no reliable D call. This CDR3 spans 13 amino acids. Germline lookup yields CDR1 ENHRY and CDR2 SYGVKD. V dropped 0 bases and J dropped 5 bases, with 7 bases sitting between them. The CDR3 nucleotides are TGTGCCATCAGTGAGTCAGTGGGGGAGACCCAGTACTTC. Translation gives CAISESVGETQYF.

This clonotype was picked up a small number of times. The V call is TRBV11-1, the J call TRBJ2-1; tentative D call: TRBD2 (6 bases). This CDR3 comprises 16 residues. Trimming removed 5 bases from V and 6 bases from J, with 20 bases in between. The germline V gene has CDR1 SGHAT and CDR2 FQDESV (reference sequence). The CDR3 DNA follows: TGTGCCAGCAGCGATGGAGGGCCACTTGTGTCCAATGAGCAGTTCTTC. Protein sequence: CASSDGGPLVSNEQFF.

This rearrangement joins TRBV25-1 to TRBJ2-2, with D perhaps being TRBD1 or TRBD2 (6 bases each). Trimming took off 4 bases at V and 1 base at J, with 13 bases between the two ends. The CDR3 extends over 16 amino acids. From germline, CDR1 is MGHDK and CDR2 SYGVNS. The CDR3 is CASSVRGHQNTGELFF. The CDR3 nucleotides read TGTGCCAGCAGTGTACGGGGGCATCAGAACACCGGGGAGCTGTTTTTT.

This chain connects TRBV28 to TRBJ2-5; TRBD2 matches at 9 bases. Germline-derived CDR1 and CDR2 are MDHEN and SYDVKM. Trimming cost V 4 bases and J 2 bases; bases outside gene matches: 8. The CDR3 covers 16 residues. CDR3 nucleotide sequence: TGTGCCAGCAGTTCCTTAGCGGGGGTGCGACAAGAGACCCAGTACTTC. This translates into CASSSLAGVRQETQYF. The full variable domain, rest sourced from reference TRBV28 and TRBJ2-5, is DVKVTQSSRYLVKRTGEKVFLECVQDMDHENMFWYRQDPGLGLRLIYFSYDVKMKEKGDIPEGYSVSREKKERFSLILESASTNQTSMYLCASSSLAGVRQETQYFGPGTRLLVL.

The V call is TRBV19, the J call TRBJ2-3; TRBD2 might be the D (6 bases). CDR3 length equals 15 residues. Germline CDR1 is LNHDA and CDR2 is SQIVND (reference sequence). Trimming removed 2 bases at V and 6 bases at J, with 15 bases between. As DNA, the CDR3 is TGTGCCAGTAGTATAACGGCGGCCCGGGGGGATACGCAGTATTTT. Translation: CASSITAARGDTQYF. Using reference TRBV19 and TRBJ2-3 for the parts outside the CDR3, the full variable domain is DGGITQSPKYLFRKEGQNVTLSCEQNLNHDAMYWYRQDPGQGLRLIYYSQIVNDFQKGDIAEGYSVSREKKESFPLTVTSAQKNPTAFYLCASSITAARGDTQYFGPGTRLTVL.

V gene TRBV20-1 combines with J gene TRBJ1-1; D call uncertain. The length of the CDR3 is 12 residues. With 3 bases removed from V and 5 bases from J, the gap between germline ends came to 10 bases. Germline values: CDR1 DFQATT, CDR2 SNEGSKA (reference sequence). CDR3 nucleotide sequence: TGCAGTGCTAGTGTCGGGGTAACTGAAGCTTTCTTT. Its translation is CSASVGVTEAFF.